Detailed here is one TCR beta chain. The antigen is undetermined. A single base separates this from a much larger clone, so it may be a read error. TCRbeta library preparation incorporated unique molecular identifiers. TCRdb used MiXCR to reprocess the PCR reads, holding one entry per CDR3 protein. The sample contains approximately 500,000 distinct CDR3 sequences, more than 9% of which appear only once. This sample was taken from a study of T-cell reconstitution after alpha-beta-depleted transplantation in children. Findings of the study overall: The authors attributed T-cell counts and diversity one year after transplant mostly to newly produced T cells. Surviving recipient cells, namely T cells and thymic progenitors, were the source of high day-60 TCRbeta diversity in some patients.

Germline V gene lookup returns CDR1 GTSNPN and CDR2 SVGIG (reference sequence). The CDR3 covers 11 residues. The material was PBMCs, obtained before TCRalphabeta/CD19-depleted stem cell transplant. The receptor comes from a child aged 2-15 years with inherited bone marrow failure, due to receive a stem cell transplant. The chain combines TRBV30 with TRBJ2-5; D uncertain. The CDR3 nucleotides are TGTGGCTGGAGTGTATCAGAGACCCAGTACTTC. Protein sequence: CGWSVSETQYF. Combining the CDR3 with reference TRBV30 and TRBJ2-5 gives the whole variable domain SQTIHQWPATLVQPVGSPLSLECTVEGTSNPNLYWYRQAAGRGLQLLFYSVGIGQISSEVPQNLSASRPQDRQFILSSKKLLLSDSGFYLCGWSVSETQYFGPGTRLLVL.